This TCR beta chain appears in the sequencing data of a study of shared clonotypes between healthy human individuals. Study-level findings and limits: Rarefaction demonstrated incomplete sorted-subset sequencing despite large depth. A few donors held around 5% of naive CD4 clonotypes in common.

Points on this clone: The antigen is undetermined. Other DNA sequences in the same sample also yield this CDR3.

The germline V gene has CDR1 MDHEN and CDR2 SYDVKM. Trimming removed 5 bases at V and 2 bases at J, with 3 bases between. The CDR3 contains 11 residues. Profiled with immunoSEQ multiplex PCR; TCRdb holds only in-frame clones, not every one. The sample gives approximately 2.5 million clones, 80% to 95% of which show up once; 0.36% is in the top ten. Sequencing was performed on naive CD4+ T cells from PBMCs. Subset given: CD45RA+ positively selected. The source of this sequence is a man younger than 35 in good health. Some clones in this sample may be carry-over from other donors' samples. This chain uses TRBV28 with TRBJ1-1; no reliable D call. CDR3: CASSTNTEAFF. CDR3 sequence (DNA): TGTGCCAGCAGTACCAACACTGAAGCTTTCTTT.